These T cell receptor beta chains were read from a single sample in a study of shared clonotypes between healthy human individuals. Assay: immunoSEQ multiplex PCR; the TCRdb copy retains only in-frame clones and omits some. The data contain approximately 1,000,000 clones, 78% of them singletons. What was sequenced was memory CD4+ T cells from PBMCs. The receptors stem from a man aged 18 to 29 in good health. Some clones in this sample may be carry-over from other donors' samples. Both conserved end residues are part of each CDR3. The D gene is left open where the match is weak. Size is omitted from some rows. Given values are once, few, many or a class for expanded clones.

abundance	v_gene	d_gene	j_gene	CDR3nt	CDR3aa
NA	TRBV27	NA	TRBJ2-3	TGTGCCAGCAGTTTTCCCGAAAGCACAGATACGCAGTATTTT	CASSFPESTDTQYF
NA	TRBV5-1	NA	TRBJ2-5	TGCGCCAGCAGCTCAGGACAGCCCCAAGAGACCCAGTACTTC	CASSSGQPQETQYF
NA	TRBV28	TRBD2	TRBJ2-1	TGTGCCAGCAGTCCCGGGACTAGCGGGAGTGGCAATGAGCAGTTCTTC	CASSPGTSGSGNEQFF
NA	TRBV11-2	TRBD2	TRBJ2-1	TGTGCCAGCAGCCTACAGAGCGGGACCCCTTACAATGAGCAGTTCTTC	CASSLQSGTPYNEQFF
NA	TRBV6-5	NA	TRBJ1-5	TGTGCCAGCAAACAGGCCAATCAGCCCCAGCATTTT	CASKQANQPQHF
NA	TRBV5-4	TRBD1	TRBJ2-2	TGTGCCAGCAGCCCACCACCGGGACAGGGAAACACCGGGGAGCTGTTTTTT	CASSPPPGQGNTGELFF
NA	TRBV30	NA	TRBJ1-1	TGTGCCTGGGAAGGGGGGACTGAAGCTTTCTTT	CAWEGGTEAFF
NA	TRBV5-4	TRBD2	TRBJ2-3	TGTGCCAGCAGAAACCTAGCGGGAGCGTTGGATACGCAGTATTTT	CASRNLAGALDTQYF
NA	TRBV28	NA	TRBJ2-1	TGTGCCAGCAGTTTAAAGGGGAACCTGCAGTTCTTC	CASSLKGNLQFF
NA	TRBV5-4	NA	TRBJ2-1	TGTGCCAGCAGCTTGGCGACTCAAAAATTCGAGCAGTTCTTC	CASSLATQKFEQFF
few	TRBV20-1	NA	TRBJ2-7	TGCAGTGCTAGTCCCAGCTACGAGCAGTACTTC	CSASPSYEQYF
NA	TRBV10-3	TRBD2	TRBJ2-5	TGTGCCATCAGTGACCCCTTCCGGGGGGGATTACAAGAGACCCAGTACTTC	CAISDPFRGGLQETQYF
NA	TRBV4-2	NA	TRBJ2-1	TGTGCCAGCAGCCAAGGTCTGGGTCCCGGGCGGACTGAGCAGTTCTTC	CASSQGLGPGRTEQFF
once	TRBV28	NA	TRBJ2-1	TGTGCCAGCAAAAGATCGACGGGGAATGAGCAGTTCTTC	CASKRSTGNEQFF
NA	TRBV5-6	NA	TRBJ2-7	TGTGCCAGCAGCTTGGCTTGGGGGTCCTACGAGCAGTACTTC	CASSLAWGSYEQYF
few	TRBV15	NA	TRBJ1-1	TGTGCCACCAGCAGAGAGGCGAGACAGGCTGAAGCTTTCTTT	CATSREARQAEAFF
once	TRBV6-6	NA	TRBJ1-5	TGTGCCAGCAGTTCTCAGGGTGGCAATCAGCCCCAGCATTTT	CASSSQGGNQPQHF
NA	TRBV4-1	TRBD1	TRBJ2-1	TGCGCCAGCAGCCAAGGGGACAGGGGGCAGGCGAATGAGCAGTTCTTC	CASSQGDRGQANEQFF
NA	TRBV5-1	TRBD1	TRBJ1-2	TGCGCCAGCAGCTTATACCAGGGGGCAGGCGGTGGCTACACCTTC	CASSLYQGAGGGYTF
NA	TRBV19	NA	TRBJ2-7	TGTGCCAGTAGTATTTCCGTGGATCTCCTAGTCTACGAGCAGTACTTC	CASSISVDLLVYEQYF
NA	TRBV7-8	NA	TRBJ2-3	TGTGCCAGCAGCTTAGGAATGGATACGCAGTATTTT	CASSLGMDTQYF
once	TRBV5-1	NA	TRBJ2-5	TGCGCCAGCAGCTTGGCGGTCGAAGAGACCCAGTACTTC	CASSLAVEETQYF
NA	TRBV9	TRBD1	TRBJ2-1	TGTGCCAGCAGCAACACAGGGGGCTCCTACAATGAGCAGTTCTTC	CASSNTGGSYNEQFF
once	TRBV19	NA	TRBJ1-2	TGTGCCAGTAGTCTTCAACAGGCAACCTATGGCTACACCTTC	CASSLQQATYGYTF
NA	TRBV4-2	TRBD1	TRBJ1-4	TGTGCCAGCAGCCTTGCTTCGTCCGGGACAGGGGGGACTAATGAAAAACTGTTTTTT	CASSLASSGTGGTNEKLFF
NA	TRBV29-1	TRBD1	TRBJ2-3	TGCAGCGTTGAAGATGCATCCGGGACAGGGGGCGGCACAGATACGCAGTATTTT	CSVEDASGTGGGTDTQYF
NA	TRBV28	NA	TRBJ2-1	TGTGCCAGCATTAGTCTGAGGGGGAGGGAAAGGAACAATGAGCAGTTCTTC	CASISLRGRERNNEQFF
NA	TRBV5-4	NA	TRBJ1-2	TGTGCCAGCAGCGATGGGGGGGGCCAGGCGGGGTCGGATGGCTACACCTTC	CASSDGGGQAGSDGYTF
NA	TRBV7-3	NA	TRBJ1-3	TGTGCCAGCAGCTTAACGTCCGGGGCTGGAAACACCATATATTTT	CASSLTSGAGNTIYF
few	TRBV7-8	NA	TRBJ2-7	TGTGCCAGCAGCCGGCCGGGACTGCCTTACGAGCAGTACTTC	CASSRPGLPYEQYF
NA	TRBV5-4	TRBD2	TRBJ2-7	TGTGCCAGCAGCAAGGGACTAGCGGACTACGAGCAGTACTTC	CASSKGLADYEQYF
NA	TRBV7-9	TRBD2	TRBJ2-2	TGTGCCAGCAGCTTAGCGAGCGGGGGCCAGCACGGGGAGCTGTTTTTT	CASSLASGGQHGELFF
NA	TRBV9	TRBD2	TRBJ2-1	TGTGCCAGCAGCGTAGGGGGACTAGCGGGAGTAGGGGAGCAGTTCTTC	CASSVGGLAGVGEQFF
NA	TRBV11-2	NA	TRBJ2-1	TGTGCCAGCAGCCCCCGGTCGGTCGGGGGGCGGTTCTTC	CASSPRSVGGRFF
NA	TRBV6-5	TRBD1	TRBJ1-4	TGTGCCAGCAGTTACCGGACAGGGGGTAGTGAAAAACTGTTTTTT	CASSYRTGGSEKLFF
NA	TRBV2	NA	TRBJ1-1	TGTGCCAGCAGCAAACAACCGAACACTGAAGCTTTCTTT	CASSKQPNTEAFF
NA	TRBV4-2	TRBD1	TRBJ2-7	TGTGCCAGCAGCGTGACAGGGAACTACGAGCAGTACTTC	CASSVTGNYEQYF
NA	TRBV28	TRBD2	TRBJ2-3	TGTGCCAGCAGTTCTCCCAGCGGGAGCCTCCCAGATACGCAGTATTTT	CASSSPSGSLPDTQYF
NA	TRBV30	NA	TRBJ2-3	TGTGCCTGGAGTGTTGGGACAGATACGCAGTATTTT	CAWSVGTDTQYF
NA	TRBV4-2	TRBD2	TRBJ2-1	TGTGCCAGCAGCCGGAGCGGGACCTACAATGAGCAGTTCTTC	CASSRSGTYNEQFF
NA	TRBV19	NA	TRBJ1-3	TGTGCCAGTAGTCGGTACAGCAACTCTGGAAACACCATATATTTT	CASSRYSNSGNTIYF
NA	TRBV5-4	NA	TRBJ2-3	TGTGCCAGCAGCCGCGGACTATACACAGATACGCAGTATTTT	CASSRGLYTDTQYF
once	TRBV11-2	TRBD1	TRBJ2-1	TGTGCCAGCAGCTTCGGGGACAGCGGCAATGAGCAGTTCTTC	CASSFGDSGNEQFF
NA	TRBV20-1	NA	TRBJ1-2	TGCAGTGCTAAGACACCCGGTGGCTACACCTTC	CSAKTPGGYTF
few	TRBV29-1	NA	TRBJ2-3	TGCAGCGTTGAAGGGGGGCCCGCAGATACGCAGTATTTT	CSVEGGPADTQYF
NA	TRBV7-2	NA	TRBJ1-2	TGTGCCAGCAGCTTAGTAAGTCAAGCTGGCTACACCTTC	CASSLVSQAGYTF
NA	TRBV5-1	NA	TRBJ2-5	TGCGCCAGCAATACTTTCCAGACGGGGGAGACCCAGTACTTC	CASNTFQTGETQYF